The 16 T cell receptor beta chains reported below all come from one sample, sequenced in a study of T cells after yellow fever vaccination (dated by TCRdb to the late 2010s). The sample's treatment or condition label, decoded: live attenuated yellow fever vaccine strain. Libraries were prepared through 5' RACE. Sequencing was performed on an Illumina HiSeq 2500. The public reads were reanalyzed by TCRdb: fastp trimming at Q25, MiXCR alignment, in-frame beta chains only. Identical CDR3 proteins give one entry, which carries the most common genes and DNA. This sample is represented by under 550,000 distinct CDR3 sequences; just over 20% of them were singletons. The ten top clones hold 15% to 20% of the sample. Sample: PBMCs, taken approximately 22 days after the first yellow fever vaccination. The receptor source for this set is a man aged 18 to 30 who received the YFV17D yellow fever vaccine.

J is TRBJ2-1 and V is TRBV5-6; D may match TRBD1 or TRBD2 (6 bases each). The V gene's germline CDR1 is SGHDT and CDR2 YYEEEE. This CDR3 is 14 amino acids long. V was trimmed by 4 bases and J by 5 bases, leaving 13 bases between them. The chain's CDR3 is CASSPGGLHNEQFF. CDR3 nucleotide sequence: TGTGCCAGCAGCCCCGGGGGCCTCCACAATGAGCAGTTCTTC.

The V call is TRBV4-2, the J call TRBJ2-5, with 9 nucleotides matching TRBD2. This CDR3 contains 17 residues. Per the germline V gene, CDR1 is LGHNA and CDR2 is YNFKEQ. V trimming: 1 base; J trimming: 1 base; junction bases outside the gene matches: 7. The CDR3 DNA follows: TGTGCCAGCAGCCAAGGGGGGGCTAGCGGGGTCCAAGAGACCCAGTACTTC. Residues: CASSQGGASGVQETQYF.

V is TRBV15 and J is TRBJ1-6; D call uncertain. Germline CDR1 LNHNV, CDR2 YYDKDF (reference sequence). The CDR3 sequence is 13 residues long. The ends were cut back, 1 base at V and 7 bases at J, with 5 bases in the middle. CDR3 in DNA: TGTGCCACCAGCAGAGCAGAGAATTCACCCCTCCACTTT. It is translated as CATSRAENSPLHF.

This clonotype was picked up one time. This chain joins TRBV24-1 and TRBJ2-3; 9 bases agree with TRBD1. V lost 3 bases, J lost 4 bases, and 7 bases stayed unmatched. Germline V gene data show CDR1 as KGHDR and CDR2 as SFDVKD. CDR3 length: 16 amino acids. Written as DNA, the CDR3 is TGTGCCACCAGTGATCCCGGGACAGGGCGGGCAGATACGCAGTATTTT. Amino acids: CATSDPGTGRADTQYF.

The V and J genes are TRBV6-2 or TRBV6-3 and TRBJ2-3; tentatively, D is TRBD1 (5 bases). CDR3 length: 13 residues. Germline values: CDR1 MNHEY, CDR2 SVGEGT. V lost 0 bases and J 5 bases, leaving 6 bases between the germline ends. The CDR3 DNA reads as TGTGCCAGCAGTTACTCCCAGGGAGATACGCAGTATTTT. Translation: CASSYSQGDTQYF.

This clonotype turned up a few times. The V and J genes are TRBV7-9 and TRBJ2-3; 9 bases fit TRBD1. This CDR3 contains 15 residues. V trimming: 7 bases; J trimming: 0 bases; junction bases outside the gene matches: 5. Germline V lookup: CDR1 SEHNR, CDR2 FQNEAQ (reference sequence). The CDR3 region has the DNA TGTGCCAGCAAGACCGGGACAGGGAGCACAGATACGCAGTATTTT. Residues: CASKTGTGSTDTQYF.

In this sample, this clonotype turned up a few times. The rearrangement links TRBV5-1 to TRBJ1-2; D is unclear. The CDR3 length is 11 residues. The V end lost 0 bases, the J end lost 8 bases, and 5 bases lay between the germline ends. Germline lookup yields CDR1 SGHRS and CDR2 YFSETQ. The CDR3 sequence: CASSLDVGYTF. The CDR3 coding sequence is TGCGCCAGCAGCTTGGACGTCGGCTACACCTTC.

This clonotype was counted ten times or more. The chain recombines TRBV20-1 with TRBJ2-1, with TRBD1 identical over 10 bases. Per germline, CDR1 DFQATT and CDR2 SNEGSKA (reference sequence). CDR3 size: 13 residues. The trim removed 6 bases at V and 10 bases at J, leaving 9 bases unmatched. The CDR3 loop reads CSAPRDRGGEQFF. CDR3 coding DNA: TGCAGTGCGCCAAGGGACAGGGGTGGAGAGCAGTTCTTC.

This clonotype has only a few counts. V gene TRBV5-1 combines with J gene TRBJ2-7; unclear D gene. CDR1 and CDR2 from the germline V gene are SGHRS and YFSETQ. This CDR3 spans 14 amino acids. V dropped 5 bases and J dropped 2 bases, with 14 bases sitting between them. This chain's CDR3 is CASRTGQRAYEQYF. The CDR3 coding sequence is TGCGCCAGCAGGACGGGTCAACGGGCCTACGAGCAGTACTTC. The whole variable domain, filled in from reference TRBV5-1 and TRBJ2-7, reads KAGVTQTPRYLIKTRGQQVTLSCSPISGHRSVSWYQQTPGQGLQFLFEYFSETQRNKGNFPGRFSGRQFSNSRSEMNVSTLELGDSALYLCASRTGQRAYEQYFGPGTRLTVT.

The chain links TRBV10-1 to TRBJ2-7, with D unclear. V dropped 5 bases and J dropped 3 bases, with 14 bases sitting between them. The CDR3 runs 14 residues. From germline, CDR1 is WNHNN and CDR2 SYGVQD (reference sequence). CDR3 bases: TGCGCCAGCAGTCCAACGGCAGCACTCTACGAGCAGTACTTC. This translates into CASSPTAALYEQYF.

In this sample, this clonotype turned up many times. The chain recombines TRBV7-9 with TRBJ1-1, with 8 bases aligning to TRBD1. The CDR3 consists of 15 residues. V was pared by 2 bases and J by 1 base, with 3 bases of the junction left unmatched. Germline V gene data show CDR1 as SEHNR and CDR2 as FQNEAQ (reference sequence). In nucleotides, the CDR3 is TGTGCCAGCAGCTTAACTGGACAGGGGAACACTGAAGCTTTCTTT. Encoded protein: CASSLTGQGNTEAFF.

The chain has TRBV28 and TRBJ2-5; 7 nucleotides agree with TRBD2. Germline V CDR1 and CDR2: MDHEN, SYDVKM. The ends lost 2 bases at V and 5 bases at J; junction bases unmatched: 5. There are 14 residues in the CDR3. DNA of the CDR3: TGTGCCAGCAGTTTACAGAGCGGGGTGGAGACCCAGTACTTC. It is translated as CASSLQSGVETQYF.

This clonotype was counted only a few times. The chain has TRBV12-3 or TRBV12-4 and TRBJ1-1; D call uncertain. This CDR3 comprises 14 residues. V lost 3 bases and J lost 0, with 8 bases in between. This chain's CDR3 is CASSFQEMNTEAFF. The CDR3 nucleotides are TGTGCCAGCAGTTTTCAGGAGATGAACACTGAAGCTTTCTTT.

The chain links TRBV7-9 to TRBJ1-2; D gene uncertain. The V and J ends lost 3 bases and 4 bases respectively, with 12 bases between them. CDR1 and CDR2 from the germline V gene are SEHNR and FQNEAQ (reference sequence). The CDR3 consists of 14 residues. Written as DNA, the CDR3 is TGTGCCAGCAGCTTTTTACCGGGGAGCTATGGCTACACCTTC. This translates into CASSFLPGSYGYTF.

The chain has TRBV10-3 and TRBJ1-5; D might be TRBD1 (5 bases). V was trimmed by 6 bases and J by 0 bases, leaving 24 bases between them. Germline V gene lookup returns CDR1 ENHRY and CDR2 SYGVKD. This CDR3 has 19 residues. This CDR3 is CAISPGLSSRTYSNQPQHF. The CDR3 DNA is TGTGCCATCAGCCCTGGGCTCAGTTCGAGGACATATAGCAATCAGCCCCAGCATTTT.

This clonotype was seen more than once but under ten times. The V call is TRBV7-2, the J call TRBJ2-1; TRBD1 matches at 9 bases. J gave up 6 bases and V 3 bases, and 6 bases lay outside the gene matches. Germline V CDR1 and CDR2: SGHTA, FQGNSA. CDR3 size: 15 residues. The CDR3: CASSLAGQGTNEQFF. CDR3 sequence (DNA): TGTGCCAGCAGCTTGGCGGGACAGGGAACCAATGAGCAGTTCTTC.